These T cell receptor beta chains were read from a single sample in a study of T cells in Graves' hyperthyroidism and ophthalmopathy. TCRdb reprocessed the multiplex PCR reads with MiXCR, giving one entry per CDR3 protein. The data show a few hundred thousand distinct CDR3 sequences, with more than 45% seen just once and roughly 20% held by the top ten. Sequences were obtained from peripheral blood or thyroid tissue (not recorded which). The receptors shown here come from an adult woman with Graves' disease, either hyperthyroidism or ophthalmopathy (not recorded which). Both conserved end residues are part of each CDR3. D genes are given only for firm matches. The size entry is marked missing in some rows and otherwise reads once, few, many or a size class.

D,V,size,J,CDR3
-,TRBV10-3,-,TRBJ2-5,CAISGRRGKETQYF
-,TRBV30,-,TRBJ1-3,CAWSESGNTIYF
-,TRBV6-1,-,TRBJ2-5,CASSEGDQETQYF
-,TRBV20-1,many,TRBJ1-6,CSARRGRLGSPLHF
-,TRBV2,many,TRBJ2-6,CASSGGTGTGANVLTF
-,TRBV7-9,many,TRBJ2-7,CASSSASYEQYF
TRBD1,TRBV19,many,TRBJ2-7,CASSNSPGQGNEQYF
TRBD2,TRBV5-6,-,TRBJ2-5,CASSLRLAGAAQYF
-,TRBV19,-,TRBJ2-6,CASSMRPGANVLTF
-,TRBV6-1,many,TRBJ1-5,CASRSRPGLANIQPQHF